The rows below give T cell receptor beta chains drawn from one sample of a study of T cells in Graves' hyperthyroidism and ophthalmopathy. Each CDR3 protein is one row after TCRdb ran MiXCR on the multiplex PCR reads. The data show about 520,000 distinct CDR3 sequences, around 22% seen once. Sequenced material: blood. These receptors all stem from a woman aged 30 to 39 with Graves' ophthalmopathy. CDR3s include the opening cysteine and the closing phenylalanine or tryptophan. Each record gives: J gene, V gene, D gene, clone size, CDR3 protein, CDR3 DNA. A D gene is named only where the DNA matches it firmly. Some rows have no size entry. The others give once, few or many, or a class for an expanded clone.

TRBJ1-3	TRBV6-1	-	many	CASSGQGDGNTIYF	TGTGCCAGCAGTGGGCAGGGAGACGGAAACACCATATATTTT
TRBJ2-7	TRBV10-2	TRBD1	many	CASSNRDRVSYEQYF	TGCGCCAGCAGTAACCGGGACAGGGTCTCCTACGAGCAGTACTTC
TRBJ2-7	TRBV6-2/TRBV6-3	TRBD1	many	CALDRVFYEQYF	TGTGCCCTGGACAGGGTTTTCTACGAGCAGTACTTC
TRBJ1-1	TRBV6-5	-	once	CASSYTTGNRAFF	TGTGCCAGCAGTTACACAACAGGGAACAGAGCTTTCTTT
TRBJ1-5	TRBV11-2	TRBD1	many	CASSLVGQGMASNQPQHF	TGTGCCAGCAGCTTAGTTGGACAGGGGATGGCGAGCAATCAGCCCCAGCATTTT
TRBJ2-5	TRBV14	-	-	CASKRRGGQETQYF	TGTGCCAGCAAACGGAGGGGGGGACAAGAGACCCAGTACTTC
TRBJ2-7	TRBV2	TRBD1	-	CASSPYRGRAYEQYF	TGTGCCAGCAGTCCGTACAGGGGGCGCGCCTACGAGCAGTACTTC
TRBJ2-5	TRBV30	-	many	CAWGWVVPQETQYF	TGTGCCTGGGGGTGGGTAGTGCCACAAGAGACCCAGTACTTC
TRBJ1-6	TRBV7-9	-	-	CASSPYRDGGYSPLHF	TGTGCCAGCAGCCCCTACCGGGACGGCGGATATTCACCCCTCCACTTT
TRBJ1-2	TRBV11-2	-	many	CASSPTVTAGGYTF	TGTGCCAGCAGCCCGACGGTAACGGCGGGGGGCTACACCTTC
TRBJ2-5	TRBV3-1	TRBD2	-	CASSQEGQRGWETQYF	TGTGCCAGCAGCCAAGAAGGCCAGCGGGGGTGGGAGACCCAGTACTTC
TRBJ1-5	TRBV29-1	TRBD1	many	CSIGRTGQPQHF	TGCAGCATTGGGCGGACAGGGCAGCCCCAGCATTTT
TRBJ1-1	TRBV6-1	-	-	CASSEWGAGMNTEAFF	TGTGCCAGCAGTGAATGGGGGGCAGGGATGAACACTGAAGCTTTCTTT
TRBJ2-7	TRBV7-6	TRBD1	many	CASSLGQGNPYEQYF	TGTGCCAGCAGCTTGGGACAGGGGAACCCCTACGAGCAGTACTTC
TRBJ2-2	TRBV6-1	-	many	CASSERAGITGELFF	TGTGCCAGCAGTGAGAGGGCAGGGATAACCGGGGAGCTGTTTTTT
TRBJ1-1	TRBV20-1	-	many	CSATDGTNTEAFF	TGCAGTGCCACGGACGGTACAAACACTGAAGCTTTCTTT
TRBJ1-2	TRBV6-1	TRBD1	few	CASKGQLNYGYTF	TGTGCCAGCAAGGGACAGCTTAACTATGGCTACACCTTC
TRBJ2-7	TRBV7-2	-	few	CASSFSGASSYEQYF	TGTGCCAGCAGCTTTAGCGGAGCATCCTCCTACGAGCAGTACTTC
TRBJ1-2	TRBV20-1	-	many	CSASARDTENYGYTF	TGCAGTGCTAGCGCCCGGGACACAGAAAACTATGGCTACACCTTC
TRBJ2-6	TRBV6-2/TRBV6-3	TRBD1	-	CASSYSTGFRSGANVLTF	TGTGCCAGCAGTTACTCGACAGGGTTCCGGTCTGGGGCCAACGTCCTGACTTTC
TRBJ1-2	TRBV6-5	-	many	CASSSDRDTAIYGYTF	TGTGCCAGCAGTTCCGACCGGGACACCGCAATCTATGGCTACACCTTC
TRBJ2-7	TRBV9	TRBD2	-	CASSNSGVYEQYF	TGTGCCAGCAGCAATAGCGGGGTTTACGAGCAGTACTTC
TRBJ2-5	TRBV6-1	TRBD2	few	CASTLGWLAGVQETQYF	TGTGCCAGCACTCTAGGTTGGCTAGCGGGGGTGCAAGAGACCCAGTACTTC
TRBJ2-5	TRBV4-3	-	few	CASSPGSGSLETQYF	TGCGCCAGCAGCCCAGGCTCGGGCAGCCTGGAGACCCAGTACTTC
TRBJ2-5	TRBV11-2	-	-	CASAGVPQETQYF	TGTGCCAGCGCAGGGGTTCCGCAAGAGACCCAGTACTTC
TRBJ2-5	TRBV7-2	-	many	CASSTAGHQGETQYF	TGTGCCAGCAGCACCGCGGGACACCAAGGGGAGACCCAGTACTTC
TRBJ1-1	TRBV27	-	many	CASSTTGLRAFF	TGTGCCAGCAGTACAACGGGACTTCGAGCTTTCTTT
TRBJ1-3	TRBV16	-	few	CASSHPTGDTIYF	TGTGCCAGCAGCCACCCGACAGGTGACACCATATATTTT
TRBJ2-5	TRBV2	TRBD2	few	CASTGGLSGVGETQYF	TGTGCCAGCACGGGGGGACTATCGGGGGTGGGAGAGACCCAGTACTTC
TRBJ1-1	TRBV6-5	TRBD1	-	CASSTSGGGTEAFF	TGTGCCAGCAGTACTTCAGGGGGCGGCACTGAAGCTTTCTTT
TRBJ1-1	TRBV14	-	many	CASSATPGLNTEAFF	TGTGCCAGCAGCGCGACGCCGGGCTTGAACACTGAAGCTTTCTTT
TRBJ2-4	TRBV20-1	-	many	CSARGSPQGWNIQYF	TGCAGTGCTAGAGGCTCCCCCCAGGGTTGGAACATTCAGTACTTC
TRBJ2-5	TRBV10-3	TRBD2	many	CAISERAGVDETQYF	TGTGCCATCAGTGAACGAGCGGGGGTAGACGAGACCCAGTACTTC
TRBJ2-7	TRBV11-2	-	many	CASGRTGQYF	TGTGCCAGCGGTAGGACCGGGCAGTACTTC
TRBJ2-7	TRBV2	-	many	CASRDWGAYEQYF	TGTGCCAGCAGAGATTGGGGGGCCTACGAGCAGTACTTC
TRBJ1-2	TRBV5-1	-	many	CASSLGGDYGYTF	TGTGCCAGCAGTTTAGGGGGAGACTATGGCTACACCTTC
TRBJ1-1	TRBV19	-	-	CASSIDGVNTEAFF	TGTGCCAGTAGTATAGATGGAGTGAACACTGAAGCTTTCTTT
TRBJ2-7	TRBV7-9	-	-	CASSPRFHEQYF	TGTGCCAGCAGCCCTAGGTTCCACGAGCAGTACTTC
TRBJ1-2	TRBV7-2	-	many	CASSLSEGTIGYTF	TGTGCCAGCAGCTTATCAGAGGGAACTATTGGCTACACCTTC
TRBJ1-2	TRBV6-1	-	few	CASSELDSTYYGYTF	TGTGCCAGCAGTGAATTGGACAGCACATACTATGGCTACACCTTC
TRBJ2-5	TRBV20-1	-	few	CSASIQGRGETQYF	TGCAGTGCTAGTATTCAGGGGCGAGGAGAGACCCAGTACTTC
TRBJ2-2	TRBV11-2	TRBD2	-	CASSPGTSLYTGELFF	TGTGCCAGCAGCCCCGGGACTAGCCTATACACCGGGGAGCTGTTTTTT
TRBJ1-2	TRBV9	-	-	CASSPREGVDGYTF	TGTGCCAGCAGCCCCCGGGAGGGGGTCGATGGCTACACCTTC
TRBJ2-5	TRBV29-1	-	many	CSVDQGEGVRETQYF	TGCAGCGTTGACCAGGGAGAGGGAGTAAGGGAGACCCAGTACTTC
TRBJ1-2	TRBV10-3	TRBD1	-	CAISTGDGYTF	TGTGCCATCAGTACAGGGGACGGCTACACCTTC
TRBJ1-5	TRBV27	TRBD1	many	CASSALGTGSSNQPQHF	TGTGCCAGCAGTGCCCTGGGGACAGGGAGTAGCAATCAGCCCCAGCATTTT
TRBJ2-7	TRBV27	TRBD2	-	CASSLAGGAVVYEQYF	TGTGCCAGCAGCTTGGCCGGGGGGGCGGTTGTCTACGAGCAGTACTTC
TRBJ1-2	TRBV11-2	-	many	CASSLVEFLGGYTF	TGTGCCAGCAGCTTAGTGGAGTTCCTTGGTGGCTACACCTTC
TRBJ1-1	TRBV6-2/TRBV6-3	TRBD1	many	CASSYYTPAQGANTEAFF	TGTGCCAGCAGTTACTATACACCCGCGCAGGGGGCGAACACTGAAGCTTTCTTT
TRBJ2-5	TRBV14	TRBD2	many	CASSSLAGVETQYF	TGTGCCAGCAGCTCACTAGCGGGGGTGGAGACCCAGTACTTC
TRBJ2-5	TRBV2	-	many	CASSEKTGQETQYF	TGTGCCAGCAGTGAAAAAACAGGGCAGGAGACCCAGTACTTC
TRBJ2-5	TRBV12-3/TRBV12-4	TRBD1	many	CASSPDRGSHQETQYF	TGTGCCAGCAGTCCCGACAGGGGAAGCCATCAAGAGACCCAGTACTTC
TRBJ1-5	TRBV2	TRBD1	-	CANSESRQGGHSNQPQHF	TGTGCCAACAGTGAATCCAGACAGGGAGGGCATAGCAATCAGCCCCAGCATTTT
TRBJ2-5	TRBV6-1	-	many	CASSEVGPQYF	TGTGCCAGCAGTGAAGTGGGACCCCAGTACTTC
TRBJ1-2	TRBV7-2	TRBD1	many	CASSWGTGPYGYTF	TGTGCCAGCAGCTGGGGGACAGGGCCCTATGGCTACACCTTC
TRBJ1-5	TRBV5-5	-	-	CASSFRGLYSNQPQHF	TGTGCCAGCAGCTTTCGGGGCCTCTATAGCAATCAGCCCCAGCATTTT